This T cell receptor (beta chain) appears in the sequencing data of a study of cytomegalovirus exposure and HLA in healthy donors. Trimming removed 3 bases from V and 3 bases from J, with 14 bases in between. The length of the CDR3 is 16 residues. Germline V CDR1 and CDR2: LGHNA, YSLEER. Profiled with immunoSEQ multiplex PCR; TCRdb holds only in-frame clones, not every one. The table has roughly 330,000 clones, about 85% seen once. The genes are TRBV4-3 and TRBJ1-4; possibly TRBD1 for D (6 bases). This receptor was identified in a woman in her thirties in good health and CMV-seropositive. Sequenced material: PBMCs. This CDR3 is CASSHRGGRANEKLFF. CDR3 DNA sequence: TGCGCCAGCAGCCATAGAGGGGGTCGGGCTAATGAAAAACTGTTTTTT.